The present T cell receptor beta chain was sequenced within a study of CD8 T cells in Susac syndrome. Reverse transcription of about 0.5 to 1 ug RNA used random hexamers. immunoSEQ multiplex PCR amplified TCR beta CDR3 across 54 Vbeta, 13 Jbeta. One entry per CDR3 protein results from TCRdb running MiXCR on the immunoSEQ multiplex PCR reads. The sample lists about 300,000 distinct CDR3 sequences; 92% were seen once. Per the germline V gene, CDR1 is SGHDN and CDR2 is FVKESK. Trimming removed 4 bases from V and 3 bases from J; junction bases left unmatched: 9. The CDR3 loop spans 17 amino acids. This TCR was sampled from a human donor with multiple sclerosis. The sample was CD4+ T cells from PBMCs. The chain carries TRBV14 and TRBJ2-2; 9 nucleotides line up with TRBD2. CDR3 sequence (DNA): TGTGCCAGCAGCCCCCGCTTGATAGCGGGAGACACCGGGGAGCTGTTTTTT. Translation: CASSPRLIAGDTGELFF. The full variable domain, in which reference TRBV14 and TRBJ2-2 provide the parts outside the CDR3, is EAGVTQFPSHSVIEKGQTVTLRCDPISGHDNLYWYRRVMGKEIKFLLHFVKESKQDESGMPNNRFLAERTGGTYSTLKVQPAELEDSGVYFCASSPRLIAGDTGELFFGEGSRLTVL.